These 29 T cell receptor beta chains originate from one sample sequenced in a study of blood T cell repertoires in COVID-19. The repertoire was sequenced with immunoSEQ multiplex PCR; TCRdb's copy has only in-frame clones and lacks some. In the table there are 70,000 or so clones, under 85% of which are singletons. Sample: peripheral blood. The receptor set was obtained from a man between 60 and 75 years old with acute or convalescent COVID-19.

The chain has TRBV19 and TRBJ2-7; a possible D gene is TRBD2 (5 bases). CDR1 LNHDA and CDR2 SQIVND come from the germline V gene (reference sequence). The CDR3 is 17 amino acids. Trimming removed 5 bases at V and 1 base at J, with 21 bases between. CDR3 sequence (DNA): TGTGCCAGTAGTCGGAGCGGACTTCAAGGAGGTTCCTACGAGCAGTACTTC. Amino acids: CASSRSGLQGGSYEQYF.

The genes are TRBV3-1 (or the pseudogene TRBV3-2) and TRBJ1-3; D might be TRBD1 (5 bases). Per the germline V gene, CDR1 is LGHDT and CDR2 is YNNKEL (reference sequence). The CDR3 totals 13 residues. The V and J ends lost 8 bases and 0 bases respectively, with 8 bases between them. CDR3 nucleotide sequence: TGTGCCAGCCATGACAGCTCTGGAAACACCATATATTTT. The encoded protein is CASHDSSGNTIYF.

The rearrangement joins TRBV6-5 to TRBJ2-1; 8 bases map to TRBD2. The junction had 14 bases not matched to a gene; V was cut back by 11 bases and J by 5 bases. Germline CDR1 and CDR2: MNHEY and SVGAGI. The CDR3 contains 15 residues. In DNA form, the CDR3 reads TGTGCCTCCCGGGAGGGCGGGGGGTTCGACAATGAGCAGTTCTTC. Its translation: CASREGGGFDNEQFF.

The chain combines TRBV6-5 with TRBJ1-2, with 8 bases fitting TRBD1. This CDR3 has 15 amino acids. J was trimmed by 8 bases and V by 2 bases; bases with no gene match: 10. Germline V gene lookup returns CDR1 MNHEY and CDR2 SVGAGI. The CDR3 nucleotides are TGTGCCAGCAGTTACGCCCTCAGGGGGCTGGAAGGCTACACCTTC. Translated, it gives CASSYALRGLEGYTF.

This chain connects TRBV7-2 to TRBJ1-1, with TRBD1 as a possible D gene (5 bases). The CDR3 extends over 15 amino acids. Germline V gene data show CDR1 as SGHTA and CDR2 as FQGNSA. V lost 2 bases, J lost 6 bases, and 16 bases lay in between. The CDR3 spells CASSLLAGTGAEAFF. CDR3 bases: TGTGCCAGCAGCTTACTGGCAGGGACGGGAGCTGAAGCTTTCTTT.

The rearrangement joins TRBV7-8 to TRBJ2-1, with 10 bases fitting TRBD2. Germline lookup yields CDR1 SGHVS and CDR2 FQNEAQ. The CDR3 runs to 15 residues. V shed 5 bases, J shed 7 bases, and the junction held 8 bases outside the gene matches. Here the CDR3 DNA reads TGTGCCAGCAGCGCCGAGCGGGGGGGGTTGAATGAGCAGTTCTTC. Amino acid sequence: CASSAERGGLNEQFF. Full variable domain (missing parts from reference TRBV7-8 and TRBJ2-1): GAGVSQSPRYKVAKRGQDVALRCDPISGHVSLFWYQQALGQGPEFLTYFQNEAQLDKSGLPSDRFFAERPEGSVSTLKIQRTQQEDSAVYLCASSAERGGLNEQFFGPGTRLTVL.

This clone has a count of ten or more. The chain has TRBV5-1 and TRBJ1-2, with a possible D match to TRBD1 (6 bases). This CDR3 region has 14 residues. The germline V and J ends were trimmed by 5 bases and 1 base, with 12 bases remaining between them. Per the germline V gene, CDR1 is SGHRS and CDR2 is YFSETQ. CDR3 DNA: TGCGCCAGCAGTACCATAGGGGGTAACTATGGCTACACCTTC. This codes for CASSTIGGNYGYTF.

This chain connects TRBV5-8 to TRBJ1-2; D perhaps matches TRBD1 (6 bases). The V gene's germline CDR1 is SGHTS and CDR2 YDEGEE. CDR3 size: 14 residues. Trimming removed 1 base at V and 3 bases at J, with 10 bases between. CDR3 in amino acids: CASSLRGQYYGYTF. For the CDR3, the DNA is TGTGCCAGCAGCTTGAGAGGACAGTACTATGGCTACACCTTC.

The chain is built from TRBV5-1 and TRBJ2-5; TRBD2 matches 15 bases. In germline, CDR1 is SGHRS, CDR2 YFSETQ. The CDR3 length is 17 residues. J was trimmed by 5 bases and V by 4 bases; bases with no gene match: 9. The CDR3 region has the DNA TGCGCCAGCAGCGAACAGGGACTAGCGGGGGGAATCGAGACCCAGTACTTC. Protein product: CASSEQGLAGGIETQYF.

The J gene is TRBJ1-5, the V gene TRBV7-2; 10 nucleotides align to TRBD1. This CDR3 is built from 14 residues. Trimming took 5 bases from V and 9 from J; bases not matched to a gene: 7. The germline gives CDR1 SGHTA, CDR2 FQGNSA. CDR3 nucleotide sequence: TGTGCCAGCAGCCCCGGACAGGGGGAGAGGCCCCAGCATTTT. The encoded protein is CASSPGQGERPQHF.

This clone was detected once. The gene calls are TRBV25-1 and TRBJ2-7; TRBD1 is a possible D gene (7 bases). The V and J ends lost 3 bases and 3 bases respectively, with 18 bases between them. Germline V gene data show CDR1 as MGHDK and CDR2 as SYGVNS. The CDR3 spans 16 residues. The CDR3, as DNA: TGTGCCAGCAGTGACCTCCGGGGGTCAGGGGGCTACGAGCAGTACTTC. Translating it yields CASSDLRGSGGYEQYF.

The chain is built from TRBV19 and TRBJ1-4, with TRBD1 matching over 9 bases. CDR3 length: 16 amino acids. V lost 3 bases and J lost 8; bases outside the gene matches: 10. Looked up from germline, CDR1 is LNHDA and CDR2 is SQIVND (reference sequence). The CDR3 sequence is CASSILGTGRGEKLFF. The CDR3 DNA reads TGTGCCAGTAGTATCTTGGGGACAGGGAGAGGAGAAAAACTGTTTTTT.

The CDR3 sequence is CASSPGTPQETQYF. The CDR3 region has the DNA TGTGCCAGCAGTCCCGGGACTCCGCAAGAGACCCAGTACTTC. The V call is TRBV2, the J call TRBJ2-5; a weak D match, TRBD2 (6 bases). Germline values: CDR1 SNHLY, CDR2 FYNNEI. The V gene lost 5 bases and the J gene lost 2 bases, with 12 bases spanning the gap. CDR3 length: 14 amino acids.

The CDR3 bases are TGTGCCAGCAGCTTACCGAAAGGGGGCCCAGAAGCTTTCTTT. It yields the protein CASSLPKGGPEAFF. The J gene is TRBJ1-1, the V gene TRBV11-2; 7 positions agree with TRBD1. The CDR3 covers 14 residues. Germline CDR1 reads SGHAT; CDR2 reads FQNNGV. V shed 2 bases and J 8 bases; nucleotides not matched to a gene: 8.

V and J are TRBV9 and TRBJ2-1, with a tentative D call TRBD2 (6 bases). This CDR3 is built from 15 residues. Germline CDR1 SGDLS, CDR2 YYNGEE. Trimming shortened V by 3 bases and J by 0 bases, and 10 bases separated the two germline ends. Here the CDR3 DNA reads TGTGCCAGCAGCGCCGACGGGGGCTCCTACAATGAGCAGTTCTTC. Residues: CASSADGGSYNEQFF.

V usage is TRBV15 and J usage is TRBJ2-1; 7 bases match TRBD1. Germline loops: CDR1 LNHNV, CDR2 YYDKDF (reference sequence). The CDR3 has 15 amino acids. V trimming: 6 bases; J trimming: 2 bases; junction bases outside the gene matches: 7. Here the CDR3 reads CATSYGQDPYNEQFF. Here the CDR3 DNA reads TGTGCCACCAGTTACGGACAGGACCCCTACAATGAGCAGTTCTTC.

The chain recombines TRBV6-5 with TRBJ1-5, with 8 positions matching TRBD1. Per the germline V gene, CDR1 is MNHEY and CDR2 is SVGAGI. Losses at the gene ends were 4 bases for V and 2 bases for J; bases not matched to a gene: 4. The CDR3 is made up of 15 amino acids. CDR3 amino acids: CASSLDRGGNQPQHF. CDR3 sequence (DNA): TGTGCCAGCAGTTTAGACAGGGGAGGCAATCAGCCCCAGCATTTT.

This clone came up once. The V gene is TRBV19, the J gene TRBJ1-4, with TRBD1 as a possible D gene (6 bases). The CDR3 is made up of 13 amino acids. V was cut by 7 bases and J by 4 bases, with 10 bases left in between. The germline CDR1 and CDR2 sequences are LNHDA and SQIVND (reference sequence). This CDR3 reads CASMGHYNEKLFF. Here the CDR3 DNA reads TGTGCCAGTATGGGACACTATAATGAAAAACTGTTTTTT.

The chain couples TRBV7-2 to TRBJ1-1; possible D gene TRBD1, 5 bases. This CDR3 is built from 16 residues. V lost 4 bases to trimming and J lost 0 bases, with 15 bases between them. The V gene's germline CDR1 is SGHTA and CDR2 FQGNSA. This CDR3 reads CASSYPAGGMNTEAFF. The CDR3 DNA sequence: TGTGCCAGCAGCTACCCTGCGGGGGGGATGAACACTGAAGCTTTCTTT.

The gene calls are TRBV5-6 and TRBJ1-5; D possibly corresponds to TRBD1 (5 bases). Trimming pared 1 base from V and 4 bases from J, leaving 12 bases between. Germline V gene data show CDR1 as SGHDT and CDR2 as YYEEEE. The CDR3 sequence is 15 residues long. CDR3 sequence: CASSLLRARNQPQHF. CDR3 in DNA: TGTGCCAGCAGCTTGCTCAGGGCGAGAAATCAGCCCCAGCATTTT.

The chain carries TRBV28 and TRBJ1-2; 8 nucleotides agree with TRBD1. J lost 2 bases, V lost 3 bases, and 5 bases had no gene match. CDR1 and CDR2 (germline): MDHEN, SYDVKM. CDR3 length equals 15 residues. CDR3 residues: CASSFPGGRNYGYTF. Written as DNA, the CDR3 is TGTGCCAGCAGTTTCCCAGGGGGCCGGAACTATGGCTACACCTTC.

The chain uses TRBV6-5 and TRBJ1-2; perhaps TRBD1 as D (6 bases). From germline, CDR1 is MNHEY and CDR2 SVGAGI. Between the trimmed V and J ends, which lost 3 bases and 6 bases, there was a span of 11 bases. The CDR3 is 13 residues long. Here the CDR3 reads CASSYYGGHGYTF. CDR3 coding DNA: TGTGCCAGCAGTTATTATGGGGGCCATGGCTACACCTTC.

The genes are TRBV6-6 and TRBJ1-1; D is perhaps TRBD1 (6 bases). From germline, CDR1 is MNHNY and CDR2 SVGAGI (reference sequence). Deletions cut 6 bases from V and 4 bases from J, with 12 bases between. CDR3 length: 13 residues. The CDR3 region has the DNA TGTGCCAGCAGCCCCCAGGGGAGCACTGAAGCTTTCTTT. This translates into CASSPQGSTEAFF.

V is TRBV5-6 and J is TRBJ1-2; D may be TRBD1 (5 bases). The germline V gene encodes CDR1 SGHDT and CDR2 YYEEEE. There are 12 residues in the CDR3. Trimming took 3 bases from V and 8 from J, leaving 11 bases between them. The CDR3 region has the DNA TGTGCCAGCAGCTGGGCGGGGGTCGGCTACACCTTC. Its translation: CASSWAGVGYTF. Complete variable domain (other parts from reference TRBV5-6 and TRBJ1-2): DAGVTQSPTHLIKTRGQQVTLRCSPKSGHDTVSWYQQALGQGPQFIFQYYEEEERQRGNFPDRFSGHQFPNYSSELNVNALLLGDSALYLCASSWAGVGYTFGSGTRLTVV.

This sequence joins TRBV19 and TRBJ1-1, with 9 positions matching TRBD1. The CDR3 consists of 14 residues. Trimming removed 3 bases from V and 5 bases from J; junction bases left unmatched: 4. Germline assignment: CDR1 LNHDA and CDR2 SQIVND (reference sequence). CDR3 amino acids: CASSISGQGTEAFF. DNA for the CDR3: TGTGCCAGTAGTATTAGCGGACAGGGGACTGAAGCTTTCTTT.

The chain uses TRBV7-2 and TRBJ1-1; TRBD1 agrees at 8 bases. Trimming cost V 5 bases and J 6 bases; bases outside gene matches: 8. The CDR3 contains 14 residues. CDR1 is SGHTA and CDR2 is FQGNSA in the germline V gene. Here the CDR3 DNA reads TGTGCCAGCAGCCGGGACAGGACTCTATCTGAAGCTTTCTTT. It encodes CASSRDRTLSEAFF.

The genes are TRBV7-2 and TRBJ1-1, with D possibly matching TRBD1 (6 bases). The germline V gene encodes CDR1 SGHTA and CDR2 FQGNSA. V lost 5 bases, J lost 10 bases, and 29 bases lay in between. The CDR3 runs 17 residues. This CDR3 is CASSGGGTQGTMRGAFF. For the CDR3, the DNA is TGTGCCAGCAGCGGGGGGGGCACGCAGGGAACAATGAGGGGAGCTTTCTTT.

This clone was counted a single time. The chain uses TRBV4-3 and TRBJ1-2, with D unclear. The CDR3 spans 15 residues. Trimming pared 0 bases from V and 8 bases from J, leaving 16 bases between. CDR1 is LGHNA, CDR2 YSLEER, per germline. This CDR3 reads CASSQESLRAGGYTF. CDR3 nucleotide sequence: TGCGCCAGCAGCCAAGAATCATTACGGGCGGGGGGCTACACCTTC.

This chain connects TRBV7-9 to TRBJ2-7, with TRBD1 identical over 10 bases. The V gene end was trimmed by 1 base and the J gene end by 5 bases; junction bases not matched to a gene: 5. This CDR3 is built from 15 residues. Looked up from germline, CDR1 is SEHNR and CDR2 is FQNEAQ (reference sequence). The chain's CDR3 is CASSLGAGTGDEQYF. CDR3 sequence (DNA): TGTGCCAGCAGCTTAGGGGCCGGGACAGGGGACGAGCAGTACTTC.